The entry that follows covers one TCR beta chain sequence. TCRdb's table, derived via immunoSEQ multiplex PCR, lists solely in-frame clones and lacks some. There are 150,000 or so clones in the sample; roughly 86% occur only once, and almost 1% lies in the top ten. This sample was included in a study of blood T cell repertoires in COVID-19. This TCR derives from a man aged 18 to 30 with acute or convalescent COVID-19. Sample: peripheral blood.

The CDR3 region has the DNA TGTGCCAGCAGCGTAGCTACTGGGGGGGGGAGAAACATTCAGTACTTC. Its translation: CASSVATGGGRNIQYF. This chain joins TRBV9 and TRBJ2-4; 7 bases align to TRBD2. J lost 6 bases, V lost 0 bases, and 9 bases had no gene match. The length of the CDR3 is 16 residues. Germline V CDR1 and CDR2: SGDLS, YYNGEE.